One sample yielded the 10 T cell receptor beta chains listed below, sequenced in a study of T cell responses to AZD1222 COVID-19 vaccine. Profiling relied on immunoSEQ multiplex PCR, and the TCRdb table lists in-frame clones only, not all of them. The sample shows approximately 150,000 clones, 75% to 95% of them seen only once. The specimen was peripheral blood, collected 28 days after the second AZD1222 dose. Every receptor here comes from an adult who received the AZD1222 COVID-19 vaccine.

CDR3 sequence reads: CASSQVTGGNEQFF. The CDR3 coding sequence is TGTGCCAGCAGCCAAGTAACAGGGGGGAATGAGCAGTTCTTC. The chain links TRBV3-1 (or the pseudogene TRBV3-2) to TRBJ2-1; 8 bases agree with TRBD1. There are 14 residues in the CDR3. CDR1 is LGHDT, CDR2 YNNKEL, per germline (reference sequence). The V segment lost 1 base and the J segment 7 bases; nucleotides outside the gene matches: 3.

The genes are TRBV12-3 or TRBV12-4 and TRBJ2-1; D is perhaps TRBD1 (6 bases). The CDR3 runs to 13 residues. V dropped 10 bases and J dropped 3 bases, with 13 bases sitting between them. The CDR3 DNA sequence: TGTGCCACCGAACAGGGCCTCTACAATGAGCAGTTCTTC. It specifies CATEQGLYNEQFF.

The chain is built from TRBV10-3 and TRBJ2-7; no clear D gene. Per the germline V gene, CDR1 is ENHRY and CDR2 is SYGVKD. The V and J ends lost 0 bases and 3 bases respectively, with 9 bases between them. CDR3 size: 14 residues. The CDR3 spells CAISESNRYYEQYF. The CDR3, as DNA: TGTGCCATCAGTGAGTCGAACAGATACTACGAGCAGTACTTC.

The V gene is TRBV4-2, the J gene TRBJ2-3, with unresolved D. Trimming took 0 bases from V and 2 from J, leaving 3 bases between them. Germline CDR1 reads LGHNA; CDR2 reads YNFKEQ. The CDR3 runs to 13 residues. The CDR3 spells CASSQDDTDTQYF. The DNA for the CDR3 is TGTGCCAGCAGCCAAGATGACACAGATACGCAGTATTTT.

V is TRBV12-3 or TRBV12-4 and J is TRBJ1-1; D uncertain. The CDR3 is 13 residues long. The germline V and J ends were trimmed by 4 bases and 1 base, with 7 bases remaining between them. In DNA, the CDR3 is TGTGCCAGCAGTTATCAAGGGAACACTGAAGCTTTCTTT. Protein product: CASSYQGNTEAFF.

The chain uses TRBV28 and TRBJ2-7, with 8 bases that match TRBD1. The junction had 2 bases not matched to a gene; V was cut back by 1 base and J by 0 bases. Germline values: CDR1 MDHEN, CDR2 SYDVKM. This CDR3 spans 15 amino acids. The DNA of the CDR3 is TGTGCCAGCAGTTTATACAGGGGGAGCTCCTACGAGCAGTACTTC. The encoded protein is CASSLYRGSSYEQYF.

This CDR3 reads CASKPGGLAYEQYF. The CDR3 nucleotides read TGTGCCAGCAAACCCGGGGGGTTAGCCTACGAGCAGTACTTC. The chain recombines TRBV6-5 with TRBJ2-7; 7 bases line up with TRBD2. Per the germline V gene, CDR1 is MNHEY and CDR2 is SVGAGI. Trimming removed 7 bases from V and 2 bases from J; junction bases left unmatched: 8. The CDR3 loop spans 14 amino acids.

The chain recombines TRBV19 with TRBJ1-2; the match to TRBD1 covers 7 bases. The J segment lost 5 bases and the V segment lost 7 bases, leaving 13 bases of the junction unmatched. CDR1 and CDR2 (germline): LNHDA, SQIVND (reference sequence). The CDR3 is 15 amino acids. As DNA, the CDR3 is TGTGCCAGTAACACCCTAATCGGGGACAGTTATGGCTACACCTTC. Its protein is CASNTLIGDSYGYTF.

This clone was observed once. The chain is built from TRBV28 and TRBJ1-1; no definite D call. The CDR3 runs to 12 residues. The V end lost 4 bases, the J end lost 6 bases, and 9 bases lay between the germline ends. Germline CDR1 is MDHEN and CDR2 is SYDVKM. The CDR3 DNA reads TGTGCCAGCAGTTCCCGTGGGTCTGAAGCTTTCTTT. Its translation: CASSSRGSEAFF.

CDR3 nucleotide sequence: TGCGCCAGCAGCCAAGAGTTAGCGGGAGCGGTTCATGAGCAGTTCTTC. Translated, it gives CASSQELAGAVHEQFF. The J gene is TRBJ2-1, the V gene TRBV4-1, with TRBD2 identical over 9 bases. The germline V gene has CDR1 MGHRA and CDR2 YSYEKL. This CDR3 contains 16 residues. The V gene end was trimmed by 0 bases and the J gene end by 8 bases; junction bases not matched to a gene: 8.